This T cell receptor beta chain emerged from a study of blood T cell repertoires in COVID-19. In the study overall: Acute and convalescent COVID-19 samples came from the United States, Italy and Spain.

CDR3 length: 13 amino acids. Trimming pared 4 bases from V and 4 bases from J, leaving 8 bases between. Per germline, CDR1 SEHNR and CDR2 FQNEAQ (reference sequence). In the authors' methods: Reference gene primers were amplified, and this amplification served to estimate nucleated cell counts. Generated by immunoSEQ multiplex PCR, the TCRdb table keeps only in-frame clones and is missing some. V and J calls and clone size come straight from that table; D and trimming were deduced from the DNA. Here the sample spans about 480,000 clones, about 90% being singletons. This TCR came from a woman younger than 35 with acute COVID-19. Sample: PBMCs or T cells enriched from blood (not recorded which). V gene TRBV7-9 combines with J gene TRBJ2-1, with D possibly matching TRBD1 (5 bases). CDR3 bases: TGTGCCAGCAGCTCACAGGAGTACAATGAGCAGTTCTTC. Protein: CASSSQEYNEQFF.